This T cell receptor (beta chain) stems from a study of T cell responses to AZD1222 COVID-19 vaccine. Sequenced by immunoSEQ multiplex PCR; TCRdb stores in-frame clones only, minus some. The sample contains 140,000 or so clones, 75% to 90% of which appear only once. Trimming left V 8 bases short and J 5 bases short, with 18 bases between. Looked up from germline, CDR1 is MGHRA and CDR2 is YSYEKL. The CDR3 extends over 14 amino acids. This clonotype originated in an adult in good health. The chain combines TRBV4-1 with TRBJ1-2; no definite D call. Sequencing used peripheral blood, obtained on day 0 of AZD1222 vaccination. The CDR3 region is CASPIHIEYYGYTF. The CDR3 bases are TGCGCCAGCCCCATTCACATCGAGTATTATGGCTACACCTTC.